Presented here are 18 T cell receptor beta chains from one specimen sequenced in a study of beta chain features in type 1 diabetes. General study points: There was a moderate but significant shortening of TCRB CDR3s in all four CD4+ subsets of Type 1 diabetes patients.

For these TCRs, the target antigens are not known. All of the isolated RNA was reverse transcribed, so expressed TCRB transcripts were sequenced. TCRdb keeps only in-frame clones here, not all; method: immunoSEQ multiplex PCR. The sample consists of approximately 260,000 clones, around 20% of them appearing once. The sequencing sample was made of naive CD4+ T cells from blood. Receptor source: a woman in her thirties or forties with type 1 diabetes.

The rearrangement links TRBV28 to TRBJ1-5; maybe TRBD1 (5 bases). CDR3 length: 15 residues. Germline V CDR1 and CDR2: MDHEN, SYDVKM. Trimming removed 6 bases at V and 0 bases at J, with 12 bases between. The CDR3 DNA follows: TGTGCCAGCAGGCGGGACCACGATAGCAATCAGCCCCAGCATTTT. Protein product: CASRRDHDSNQPQHF.

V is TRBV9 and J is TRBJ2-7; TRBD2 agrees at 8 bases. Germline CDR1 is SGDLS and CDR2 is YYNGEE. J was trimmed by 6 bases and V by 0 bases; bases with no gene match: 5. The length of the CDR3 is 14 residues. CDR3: CASSVEGTRGEQYF. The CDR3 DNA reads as TGTGCCAGCAGCGTAGAAGGGACTAGAGGCGAGCAGTACTTC.

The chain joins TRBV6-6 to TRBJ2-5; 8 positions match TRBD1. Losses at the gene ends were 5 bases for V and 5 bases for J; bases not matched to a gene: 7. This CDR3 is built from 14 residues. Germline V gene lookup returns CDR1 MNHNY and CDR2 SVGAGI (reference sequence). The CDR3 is CASSRTGSVETQYF. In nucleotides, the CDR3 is TGTGCCAGCAGTCGGACAGGGTCGGTCGAGACCCAGTACTTC.

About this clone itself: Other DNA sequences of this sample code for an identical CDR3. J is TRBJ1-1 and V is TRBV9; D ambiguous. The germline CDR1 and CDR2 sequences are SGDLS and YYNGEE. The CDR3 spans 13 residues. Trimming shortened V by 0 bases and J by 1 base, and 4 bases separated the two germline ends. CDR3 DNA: TGTGCCAGCAGCGTAGCAGGGAACACTGAAGCTTTCTTT. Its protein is CASSVAGNTEAFF.

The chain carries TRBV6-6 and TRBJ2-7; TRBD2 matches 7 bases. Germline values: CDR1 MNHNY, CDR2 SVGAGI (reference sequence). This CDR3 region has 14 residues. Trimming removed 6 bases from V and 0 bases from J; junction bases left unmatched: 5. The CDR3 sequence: CASSPGGSSYEQYF. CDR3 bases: TGTGCCAGCAGCCCCGGGGGGAGCTCCTACGAGCAGTACTTC.

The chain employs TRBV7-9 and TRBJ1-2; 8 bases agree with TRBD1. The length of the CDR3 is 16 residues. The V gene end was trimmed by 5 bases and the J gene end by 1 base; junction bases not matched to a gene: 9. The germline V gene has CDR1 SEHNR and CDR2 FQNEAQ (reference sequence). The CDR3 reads CASSPLPGQDNYGYTF. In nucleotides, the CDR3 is TGTGCCAGCAGCCCTCTACCGGGACAGGATAACTATGGCTACACCTTC.

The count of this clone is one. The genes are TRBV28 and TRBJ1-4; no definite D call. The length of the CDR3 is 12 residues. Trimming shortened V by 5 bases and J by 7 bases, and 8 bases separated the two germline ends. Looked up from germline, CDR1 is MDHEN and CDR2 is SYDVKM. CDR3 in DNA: TGTGCCAGCAGTATCCCGGGTGAAAAACTGTTTTTT. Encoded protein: CASSIPGEKLFF.

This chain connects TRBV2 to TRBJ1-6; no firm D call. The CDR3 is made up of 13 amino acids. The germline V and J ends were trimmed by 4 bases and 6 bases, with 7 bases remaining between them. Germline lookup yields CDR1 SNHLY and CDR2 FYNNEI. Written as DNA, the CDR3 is TGTGCCAGCAGTGTGAGTCCTAATTCACCCCTCCACTTT. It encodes CASSVSPNSPLHF. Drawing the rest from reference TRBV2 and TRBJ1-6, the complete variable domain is EPEVTQTPSHQVTQMGQEVILRCVPISNHLYFYWYRQILGQKVEFLVSFYNNEISEKSEIFDDQFSVERPDGSNFTLKIRSTKLEDSAMYFCASSVSPNSPLHFGNGTRLTVT.

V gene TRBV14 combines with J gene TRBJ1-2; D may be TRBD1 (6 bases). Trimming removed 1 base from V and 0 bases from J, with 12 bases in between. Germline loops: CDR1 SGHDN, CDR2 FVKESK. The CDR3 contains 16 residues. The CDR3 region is CASSQGGRQANYGYTF. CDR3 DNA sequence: TGTGCCAGCAGCCAAGGTGGAAGACAGGCTAACTATGGCTACACCTTC.

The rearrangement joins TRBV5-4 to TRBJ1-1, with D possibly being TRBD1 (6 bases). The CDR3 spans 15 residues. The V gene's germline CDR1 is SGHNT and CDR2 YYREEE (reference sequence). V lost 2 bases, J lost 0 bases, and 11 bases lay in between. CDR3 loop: CASSLAGHLNTEAFF. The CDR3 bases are TGTGCCAGCAGCTTAGCGGGACACCTGAACACTGAAGCTTTCTTT.

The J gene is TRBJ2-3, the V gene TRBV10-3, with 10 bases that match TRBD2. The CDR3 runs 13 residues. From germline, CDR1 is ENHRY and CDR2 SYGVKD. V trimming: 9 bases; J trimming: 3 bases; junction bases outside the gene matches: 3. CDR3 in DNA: TGTGCCATTAGGACTAGCGGAACAGATACGCAGTATTTT. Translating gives CAIRTSGTDTQYF.

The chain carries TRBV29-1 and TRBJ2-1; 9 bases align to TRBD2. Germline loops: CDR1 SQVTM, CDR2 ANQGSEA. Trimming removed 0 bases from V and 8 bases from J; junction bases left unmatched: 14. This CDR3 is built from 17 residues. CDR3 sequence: CSVEDLRASGRLDEQFF. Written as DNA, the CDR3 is TGCAGCGTTGAAGATCTCAGGGCGAGCGGGAGGCTGGATGAGCAGTTCTTC.

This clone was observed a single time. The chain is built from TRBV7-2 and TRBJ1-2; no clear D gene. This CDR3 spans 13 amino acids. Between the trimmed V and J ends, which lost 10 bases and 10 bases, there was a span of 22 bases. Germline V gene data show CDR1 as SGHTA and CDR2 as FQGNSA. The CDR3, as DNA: TGTGCCACCATAGCGGCGGCAACTTCTGACTACACCTTC. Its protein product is CATIAAATSDYTF.

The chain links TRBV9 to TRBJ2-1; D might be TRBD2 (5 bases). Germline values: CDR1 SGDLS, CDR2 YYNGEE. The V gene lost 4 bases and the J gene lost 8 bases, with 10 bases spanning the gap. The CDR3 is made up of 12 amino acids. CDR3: CASSPTRHEQFF. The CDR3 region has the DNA TGTGCCAGCAGCCCAACTAGGCATGAGCAGTTCTTC. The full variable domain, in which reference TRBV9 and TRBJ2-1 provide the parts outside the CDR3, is DSGVTQTPKHLITATGQRVTLRCSPRSGDLSVYWYQQSLDQGLQFLIQYYNGEERAKGNILERFSAQQFPDLHSELNLSSLELGDSALYFCASSPTRHEQFFGPGTRLTVL.

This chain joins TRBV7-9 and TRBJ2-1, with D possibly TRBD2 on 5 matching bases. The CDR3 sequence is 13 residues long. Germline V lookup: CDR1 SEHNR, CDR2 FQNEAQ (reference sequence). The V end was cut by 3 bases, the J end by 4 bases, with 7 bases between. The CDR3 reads CASSFSGYNEQFF. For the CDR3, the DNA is TGTGCCAGCAGCTTCAGCGGTTACAATGAGCAGTTCTTC.

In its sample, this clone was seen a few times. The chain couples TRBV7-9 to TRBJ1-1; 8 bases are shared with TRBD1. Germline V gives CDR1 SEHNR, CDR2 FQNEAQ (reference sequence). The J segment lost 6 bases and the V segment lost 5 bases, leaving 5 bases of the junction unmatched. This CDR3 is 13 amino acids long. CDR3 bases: TGTGCCAGCAGCGACAGGGGAAGGGCTGAAGCTTTCTTT. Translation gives CASSDRGRAEAFF.

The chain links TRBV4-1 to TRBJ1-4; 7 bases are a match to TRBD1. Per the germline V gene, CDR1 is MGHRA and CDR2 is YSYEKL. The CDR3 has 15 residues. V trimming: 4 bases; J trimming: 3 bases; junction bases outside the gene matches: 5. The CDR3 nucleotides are TGCGCCAGCAGCCCTCGGGACAGCCCTAATGAAAAACTGTTTTTT. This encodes CASSPRDSPNEKLFF.

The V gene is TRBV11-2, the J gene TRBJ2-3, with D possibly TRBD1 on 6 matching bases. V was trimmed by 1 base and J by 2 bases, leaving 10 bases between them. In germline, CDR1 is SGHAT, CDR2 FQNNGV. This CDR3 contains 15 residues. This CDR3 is CASSLVGQTTDTQYF. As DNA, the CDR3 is TGTGCCAGCAGCTTAGTTGGACAGACCACAGATACGCAGTATTTT.